In this sample, the clone carrying this T cell receptor beta chain turned up many times. What it recognizes is unknown. This sample was included in a study of blood T cells in healthy people across ages. Study-wide results and caveats: PBMCs went unsorted, and a conclusive naive versus antigen-experienced comparison was therefore prevented.

Trimming stripped 6 bases from V and 6 bases from J, with 12 bases between. CDR3 length: 13 amino acids. PCR was performed a second time for roughly 7 to 11 cycles using a sample-barcoded 5' primer and a J-beta primer mix. Using its own MiXCR run on the 5' RACE reads, TCRdb lists one record per CDR3 protein. The sample has about 930,000 distinct CDR3 sequences; 25% to 30% are singletons. The sample also formed part of further work on T cells of mothers and their children.

Sample: blood. The TCR was taken from a woman between 40 and 55 years old in good health. This chain joins TRBV12-3 or TRBV12-4 and TRBJ2-1; D may be TRBD1 (5 bases). Here the CDR3 DNA reads TGTGCCAGCAGCTCGAGACAGCTCAATGAGCAGTTCTTC. Amino acid sequence: CASSSRQLNEQFF.